The entry below gives a single T cell receptor beta chain sequence along with its context. Its cognate antigen is unknown. This sample was included in a study of blood T cells in healthy people across ages. The study drew donors from healthy Caucasian individuals in Russia aged 6 to 90. Whenever a sample was processed, at least 7 million PBMCs were isolated. A second PCR of 7 to 11 cycles used a sample-barcoded 5' primer and a J-beta primer mix. One entry per CDR3 protein results from TCRdb running MiXCR on the 5' RACE reads. The sample yields some 710,000 distinct CDR3 sequences, roughly 20% seen once. Study-level findings and limits: Age advanced and TCR beta diversity per million T cells fell, roughly linearly. Both higher diversity and more naive CD4+ cells marked long-lived donors when set against aged donors.

Sequences were obtained from blood. The TCR comes from a man between 65 and 79 years old in good health.

DNA for the CDR3: TGTGCCAGCAGCCAAGAGCGGGGACACCTCTCCTACAATGAGCAGTTCTTC. Its protein is CASSQERGHLSYNEQFF. The chain combines TRBV3-1 with TRBJ2-1; D is perhaps TRBD1 or TRBD2 (6 bases each). This CDR3 has 17 residues. Germline assignment: CDR1 LGHDT and CDR2 YNNKEL (reference sequence). Deletions cut 0 bases from V and 0 bases from J, with 12 bases between.